The clone carrying this T cell receptor beta chain appeared a few times. Both 60 Vbeta primers and 13 Jbeta primers went into the PCR. The repertoire was sequenced with immunoSEQ multiplex PCR; TCRdb's copy has only in-frame clones and lacks some. The sample lists some 140,000 clones; around 77% were seen once. This record belongs to a study of cytomegalovirus exposure and HLA in healthy donors. This CDR3 is built from 14 residues. The germline gives CDR1 MNHNS, CDR2 SASEGT. Trimming removed 4 bases at V and 4 bases at J, with 13 bases between. V and J are TRBV6-1 and TRBJ1-1; D possibly corresponds to TRBD1 (5 bases). The TCR comes from a man younger than 30 in good health and CMV-seronegative. What was sequenced was PBMCs. CDR3 amino acids: CASSGRGLVTEAFF. The CDR3 DNA reads as TGTGCCAGCAGTGGAAGGGGATTGGTCACTGAAGCTTTCTTT.